The T cell receptor (beta chain) under discussion was sequenced for a study of neurological immune-mediated disorders (dated by TCRdb to about 2019). Concerning the study at large: Using UMI-based sequencing, the study compared peripheral blood TCR-beta repertoires from patients with HTLV-I-associated myelopathy (HAM/TSP), patients with multiple sclerosis, and healthy controls. The cohort comprised about 68 subjects: about 15 HAM/TSP patients, roughly 34 multiple sclerosis patients and around 20 healthy controls. The approximately 100 TCR-beta libraries included longitudinal samples, technical triplicates and paired sorted CD4+ and CD8+ T-cell subsets alongside PBMC samples.

The germline V end is reduced by 1 base and the J end by 3 bases; junction bases left unmatched: 11. CDR1 and CDR2 are read off the germline V gene (reference sequence) as LGHDT and YNNKEL. The CDR3 holds 17 amino acids from the cysteine to the phenylalanine. Just CDR3 DNA is preserved here, 51 bases in frame from base 1. cDNA was synthesized by template-switch 5'RACE using a primer with a 10-nucleotide random unique molecular identifier that tagged each TCR transcript. Over 180 million TCR-beta sequences, covering 15-18 subjects, were produced in each sequencing run. Total RNA was extracted with the RNeasy kit. TCR-beta VDJ regions were amplified with primers for the TCR constant region and the 5'RACE anchor, using the KAPA Real-time Library Amplification kit. A first PCR added sample indexes and Illumina adaptors, after which a second PCR increased the library yield. After Ampure bead purification, the TCR product of roughly 650 bp was size-selected on a 2% E-gel SizeSelection system. Library quality was checked on a Bioanalyzer, concentration was measured with Qubit, and libraries were quantified with the Kapa Library Quantification kit before pooling. An Illumina HiSeq 2500 sequenced the libraries paired-end 2 x 150 bp. To increase sequence diversity, about 25-31% phiX was spiked into each library pool. In the paper's pipeline: Quality-filtered reads were processed with the UMI-based MiGEC pipeline, and over 85% of raw TCR sequences were removed by the MiGEC pipeline during error correction. VDJ genes were aligned to IMGT germline references, and clonotypes were defined by unique CDR3 amino acid sequence plus V-J genes. Clonal expansion, Shannon diversity and CDR3 relatedness were evaluated with VDJtools (CalcPairwiseDistances, ClusterSamples), while phylogenetic trees were built in CLCbio workbench. Expanded clones were defined as having at least 8 unique UMIs, based on coefficient-of-variation modelling across technical triplicates. TCRdb trimmed the raw reads at Q25, called clones with MiXCR and kept productive beta chains. One record per CDR3 amino acid sequence lists the most common genes and DNA. TCRdb, rather than the study authors, made the V and J calls. The sample records 15,000 or so distinct CDR3 sequences, roughly 13% of which are singletons. Clones ranked in the top ten supply 41% of the sample.

This clonotype was counted at least ten times. Its antigen is still unknown. No base quality values were provided; no much bigger clone lies one nucleotide off. The paper as a whole reports these results and caveats: The highest TCR clonal expansion was observed in HAM/TSP patients, whereas the lowest was observed in MS patients, even when compared with healthy controls. No identical CDR3 amino acid sequences were found to be shared among expanded clones across subjects, suggesting that TCR-beta repertoires were private in all groups.

TCR libraries for sorted subsets were made from about 1 million sorted CD4+ or CD8+ T cells. Peripheral blood was subjected to Ficoll-Hypaque density gradient centrifugation to isolate PBMCs, which were then cryopreserved in liquid nitrogen. Paired sorted CD4+ and CD8+ subsets came from healthy controls, HAM/TSP patients and MS patients. The V gene is TRBV3-1 and the J gene is TRBJ1-2; TRBD1 fits 7 bases in the junction. Specimen: CD8+ T cells from blood. The TCR comes from a female donor with HTLV-1-associated myelopathy (HAM/TSP). The sequenced DNA is TGTGCCAGCAGCCAAGCCCGAAGACAGGGTATGGACTATGGCTACACCTTC. Its protein reads: CASSQARRQGMDYGYTF.